This TCR beta chain was sequenced for a study of T cells and copy number aberrations in small-cell lung cancer. Study-level results: Tumor T-cell density, richness and clonality fell with copy number aberration burden.

V dropped 5 bases and J dropped 4 bases, with 17 bases sitting between them. CDR1 is GTSNPN and CDR2 is SVGIG in the germline V gene (reference sequence). The CDR3 consists of 14 residues. This clone was counted between two and nine times. Its cognate antigen is unknown. Assay used: immunoSEQ multiplex PCR; TCRdb lists only in-frame clones, some missing. Here the sample spans some 2,000 clones, over 75% being singletons. The chain couples TRBV30 to TRBJ2-5; weak D call: TRBD2 (6 bases). Sequenced sample: tumor tissue. This clonotype originated in a man in his 60s with small cell lung cancer. The CDR3 reads CAWDDVGGRETQYF. The DNA of the CDR3 is TGTGCCTGGGATGACGTTGGGGGGAGAGAGACCCAGTACTTC.